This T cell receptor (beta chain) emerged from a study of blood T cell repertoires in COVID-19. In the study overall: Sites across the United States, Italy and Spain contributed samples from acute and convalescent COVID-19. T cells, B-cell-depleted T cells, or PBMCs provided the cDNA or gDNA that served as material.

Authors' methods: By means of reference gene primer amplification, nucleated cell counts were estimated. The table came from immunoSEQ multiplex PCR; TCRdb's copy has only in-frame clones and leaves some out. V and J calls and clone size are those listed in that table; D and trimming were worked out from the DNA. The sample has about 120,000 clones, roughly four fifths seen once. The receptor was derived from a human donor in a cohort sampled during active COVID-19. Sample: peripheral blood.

CDR3 in amino acids: CATSDPNTRTNEQFF. In DNA form, the CDR3 reads TGTGCCACCAGTGATCCTAACACTAGAACCAATGAGCAGTTCTTC. The chain links TRBV24-1 to TRBJ2-1, with TRBD2 as a possible D gene (5 bases). Germline-derived CDR1 and CDR2 are KGHDR and SFDVKD. V lost 3 bases and J lost 6, with 14 bases in between. CDR3 size: 15 residues.